The clone carrying this TCR beta chain has just a few counts. This CDR3 is 15 amino acids long. V gave up 2 bases and J gave up 1 base, with 12 bases separating them. CDR1 MDHEN and CDR2 SYDVKM come from the germline V gene. The sample comes from a study of cytomegalovirus exposure and HLA in healthy donors. PCR employed 60 Vbeta and 13 Jbeta primers. Data came from immunoSEQ multiplex PCR; TCRdb stores just in-frame clones and leaves some out. The sample includes 90,000 to 150,000 clones, 63% of them seen just once. The V and J genes are TRBV28 and TRBJ2-7; possible D gene TRBD1, 5 bases. The sequencing sample was made of PBMCs. The sequence derives from a man between 35 and 55 years old in good health and CMV-seropositive. The CDR3 nucleotides are TGTGCCAGCAGTTTACTCCAGGGCGGATCCTACGAGCAGTACTTC. Translated: CASSLLQGGSYEQYF.